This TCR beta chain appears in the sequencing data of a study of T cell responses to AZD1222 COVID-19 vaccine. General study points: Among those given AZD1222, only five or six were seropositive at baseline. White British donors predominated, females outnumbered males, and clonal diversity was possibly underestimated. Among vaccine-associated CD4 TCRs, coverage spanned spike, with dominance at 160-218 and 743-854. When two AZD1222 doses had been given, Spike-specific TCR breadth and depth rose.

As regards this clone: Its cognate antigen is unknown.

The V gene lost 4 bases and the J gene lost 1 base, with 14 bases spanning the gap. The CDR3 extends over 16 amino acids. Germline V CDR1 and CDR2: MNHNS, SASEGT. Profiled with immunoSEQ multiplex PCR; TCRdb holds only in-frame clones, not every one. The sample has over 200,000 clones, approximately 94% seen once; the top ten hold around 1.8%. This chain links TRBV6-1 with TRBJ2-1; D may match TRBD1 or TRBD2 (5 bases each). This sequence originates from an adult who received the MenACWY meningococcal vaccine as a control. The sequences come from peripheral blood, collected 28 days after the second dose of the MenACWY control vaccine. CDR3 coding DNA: TGTGCCAGCAGTGCTTCCGGGACGTCTTCCTACAATGAGCAGTTCTTC. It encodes CASSASGTSSYNEQFF.